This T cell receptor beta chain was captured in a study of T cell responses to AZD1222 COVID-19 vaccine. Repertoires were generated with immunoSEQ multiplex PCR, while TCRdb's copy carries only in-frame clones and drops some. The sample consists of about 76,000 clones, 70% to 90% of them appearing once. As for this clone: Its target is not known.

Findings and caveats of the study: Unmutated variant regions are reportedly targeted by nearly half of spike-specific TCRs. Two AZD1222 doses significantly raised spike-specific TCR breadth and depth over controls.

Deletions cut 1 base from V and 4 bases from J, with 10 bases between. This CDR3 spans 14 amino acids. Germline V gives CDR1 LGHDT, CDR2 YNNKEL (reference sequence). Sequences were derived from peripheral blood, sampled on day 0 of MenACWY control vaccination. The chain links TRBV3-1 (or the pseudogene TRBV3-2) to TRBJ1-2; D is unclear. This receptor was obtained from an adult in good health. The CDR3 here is CASSQVGDGYGYTF. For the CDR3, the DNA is TGTGCCAGCAGCCAAGTTGGAGACGGCTATGGCTACACCTTC.